This T cell receptor (beta chain) was retrieved from a study of T cell responses to AZD1222 COVID-19 vaccine. Study results and caveats: A reported finding is that nearly half of spike-specific TCRs target unmutated variant regions. Spike-spanning, vaccine-associated CD4 TCRs were dominant at 160-218 and 743-854.

As regards this clone: What it recognizes is unknown.

The protocol was immunoSEQ multiplex PCR, while the TCRdb copy is restricted to in-frame clones and leaves out a portion. The sample lists 130,000 or so clones; around 90% were seen once. Germline CDR1 and CDR2: LGHDT and YNNKEL (reference sequence). The CDR3 consists of 14 residues. V was trimmed by 4 bases and J by 5 bases, leaving 9 bases between them. The source material was peripheral blood, sampled 28 days after the second dose of the MenACWY control vaccine. The sequence came from an adult who received the MenACWY meningococcal vaccine as a control. V is TRBV3-1 (or the pseudogene TRBV3-2) and J is TRBJ1-6; D unresolved. The CDR3 DNA reads TGTGCCAGCAGCCCAAAAATAAATAATTCACCCCTCCACTTT. Translated, it gives CASSPKINNSPLHF.